This T cell receptor beta chain was observed in a study of CD8+CD57+ T cells in acquired aplastic anemia. Study summary: Mean yield of DNA from sorted CD4+ and CD8+ cells was about 3.2 ug.

Study conclusions and caveats: Found in both controls and patients were approximately 31 CD8+ CDR3 sequences.

Patients picked for sequencing had shown CD8+CD57+ cell expansion detected by flow cytometry. Severe acquired aplastic anemia was present in every patient. With respect to this clonotype: The antigen remains unidentified.

CDR1 and CDR2 (germline): ENHRY, SYGVKD. J lost 1 base, V lost 2 bases, and 5 bases had no gene match. The CDR3 is made up of 16 amino acids. The study profiled TCR beta VDJ and CDR3 using genomic DNA as template. TCRdb reprocessed the reads with MiXCR, giving one entry per CDR3 protein. The repertoire holds 110,000 or so distinct CDR3 sequences, with 45% to 60% as singletons. This chain links TRBV10-3 with TRBJ1-2, with 9 nucleotides matching TRBD1. Material: sorted CD4+, CD8+, or CD8+CD57+ T cells (not recorded which) from PBMCs. The sequence was collected from a human donor with aplastic anemia. The CDR3 coding sequence is TGTGCCATCAGTGAGATGGGGGGACAGGGTAACTATGGCTACACCTTC. Encoded protein: CAISEMGGQGNYGYTF.